This T cell receptor (beta chain) was sequenced during a study of T cells in Graves' hyperthyroidism and ophthalmopathy. TCR beta CDR3 sequences were amplified from RNA transcripts. In the first-round RT-PCR of the TCR CDR3, the HTBI primer set was used. TCRdb processed the multiplex PCR reads anew with MiXCR; each CDR3 protein has one entry. The sample lists under 700,000 distinct CDR3 sequences, about 43% seen once, with approximately 8.2% in the top ten. The germline V gene encodes CDR1 MNHEY and CDR2 SVGAGI. CDR3 size: 17 residues. V shed 0 bases and J 5 bases; nucleotides not matched to a gene: 13. A patient was excluded if there was uncontrolled infection, other autoimmune disease, pregnancy or lactation.

Sample: peripheral blood or thyroid tissue (not recorded which). J is TRBJ2-7 and V is TRBV6-5, with 7 bases lining up with TRBD2. The clonotype was recovered from a young woman with Graves' hyperthyroidism. Here the CDR3 reads CASSYSPRVQGGDEQYF. The CDR3 DNA is TGTGCCAGCAGTTACTCCCCTCGGGTTCAGGGAGGGGACGAGCAGTACTTC.